This T cell receptor beta chain was sequenced in a study of shared clonotypes between healthy human individuals. Sequencing used immunoSEQ multiplex PCR; TCRdb keeps in-frame clones, though not all of them. The sample lists roughly 2.4 million clones, approximately 95% seen once, with roughly 0.13% in the top ten. Deletions cut 1 base from V and 10 bases from J, with 11 bases between. Germline V CDR1 and CDR2: SEHNR, FQNEAQ (reference sequence). CDR3 length: 14 amino acids. This clone showed up just a few times. The rearrangement joins TRBV7-9 to TRBJ1-6, with TRBD1 as a possible D gene (5 bases). The TCR sequence derives from a man younger than 30 in good health. Material: naive CD4+ T cells sorted from blood. Subset defined: CD45RA+ positively selected. CDR3 residues: CASSLDRINSPLHF. CDR3 nucleotide sequence: TGTGCCAGCAGCTTAGACAGGATAAACTCACCCCTCCACTTT.